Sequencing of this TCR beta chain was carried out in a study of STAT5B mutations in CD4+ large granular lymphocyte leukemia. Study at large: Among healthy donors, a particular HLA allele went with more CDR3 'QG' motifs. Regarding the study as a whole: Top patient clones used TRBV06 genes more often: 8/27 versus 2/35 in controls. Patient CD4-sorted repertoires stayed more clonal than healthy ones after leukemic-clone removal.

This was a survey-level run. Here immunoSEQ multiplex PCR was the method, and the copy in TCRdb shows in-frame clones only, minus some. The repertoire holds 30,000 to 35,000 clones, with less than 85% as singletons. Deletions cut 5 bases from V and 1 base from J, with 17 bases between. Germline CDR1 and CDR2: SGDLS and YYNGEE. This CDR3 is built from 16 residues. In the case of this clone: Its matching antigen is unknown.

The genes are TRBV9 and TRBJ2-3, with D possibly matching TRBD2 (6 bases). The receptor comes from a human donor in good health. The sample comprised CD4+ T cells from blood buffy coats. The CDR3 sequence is CASSFSGTFRTDTQYF. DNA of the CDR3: TGTGCCAGCAGTTTTTCTGGGACTTTCCGCACAGATACGCAGTATTTT.